This T cell receptor (beta chain) was sequenced for a study of blood T cells in healthy people across ages (dated by TCRdb to 2014 to 2015). Regarding the study in general: In model experiments, template switching captured about one uniquely barcoded TCR beta cDNA molecule for every two T cells. To track age-related changes in TCR beta repertoire diversity, the study relied on deep sequencing normalized with unique cDNA molecular identifiers. The donors were split into four age groups: young (average 16 years), middle-aged (roughly 39), aged (approximately 59) and long-lived (82). Two additional independent replicas of 1 million unique cDNA reads from the same blood draw were analyzed for two donors (one aged 18 to 30 and one aged 80 or older).

The approximately 41 donors, aged about 6 to 95 years, were systemically healthy Caucasian individuals from Russia. Each donor gave 9.5 to 10 milliliters of peripheral blood, drawn into EDTA-treated Vacutainer tubes. PBMCs were isolated by Ficoll-Paque density-gradient centrifugation, with at least 7 million obtained per sample. Trizol reagent was used to extract total RNA from PBMCs, with at least 6 micrograms per sample. For every donor, flow cytometry on a PBMC aliquot measured the percentage of naive CD45RAhigh/CD27high T cells. The library was generated by 5' RACE. TCRdb records Illumina HiSeq 2500 as the sequencer. A second PCR of about 6 to 12 cycles was performed with a sample-barcoded 5' primer and a J-beta primer mix. A template-switch 5' adaptor carrying 12 random nucleotides introduced a unique molecular identifier onto each TCR beta cDNA molecule. Each sample yielded at least 2.5 million CDR3-containing paired-end reads. All of the RNA was converted into first-strand cDNA using the Mint cDNA synthesis kit, with a TRBC-specific oligonucleotide serving as the primer. Following uracil-DNA glycosylase treatment, all cDNA underwent a first 18-cycle PCR with the universal primers M1SS and BC2_uni_R. Turning to the authors' computational methods: Each sample was normalized by randomly selecting 1 million high-quality reads, each carrying a distinct molecular identifier. Reads with shared molecular identifiers were discarded instead of being binned into consensus sequences. CDR3 identification, clonotype clustering and error correction used MiTCR with a Q25 quality threshold and the strictest error-elimination algorithm. Lower-bound total TCR beta diversity was estimated with a nonparametric unseen species model using Euler transformation. TCRdb cleaned the public reads at Q25 with fastp, built clones with MiXCR and kept in-frame beta chains. Identical CDR3 protein sequences are pooled into one entry, listed with their most common genes and DNA. It is TCRdb's table, rather than the study itself, that gives the V and J calls and clone size. Across this sample there are approximately 960,000 distinct CDR3 sequences, with about 29% seen only once. Together, the top ten hold 10% to 13% of the sample.

The research as a whole found: Since profiling was done on bulk unsorted PBMCs, naive and antigen-experienced compartments could not be conclusively compared. Observed TCR beta diversity per million T cells fell roughly linearly with age, and a significant reduction was already apparent by age around 40. Because the CMV infection status of the donors was unknown, age-related changes in expanded clonotypes may potentially have been confounded. The percentage of naive T cells measured by flow cytometry correlated strongly with observed TCR beta diversity. Estimates of total diversity based on one million sequenced T cells were considered lower bounds and underestimates. Compared with the aged group, more naive CD4+ T cells, fewer expanded clones and increased TCR diversity were shown by the long-lived group, suggesting age selection.

Germline trimming amounts to 5 bases on V and 6 bases on J, with 5 as the count of junction bases outside the gene matches. The CDR3 contains 15 residues, cysteine and phenylalanine counted. The read is trimmed to its CDR3 DNA, 45 bases read in frame from base 1. The germline V gene gives CDR1 as MNHEY and CDR2 as SVGAGI. In this sample, this clonotype turned up many times. The clone's antigen remains unknown. Base quality data are lacking; no much larger clone is found one base away. These data were also reused for a study on T cells of mothers and their children. The second publication reports: Nine systemically healthy Caucasian individuals served as donors, namely three mothers together with their six children. cDNA synthesis used all of the extracted RNA, with roughly 1.6 ug of RNA in each 15 ul reaction. Sample barcodes and 2-4 random nucleotides were added via the M1S primer in the second PCR. Over 9 million TCR beta CDR3 reads came from each mother, compared with approximately 3.1 million reads from each child. Thymic selection similarly shapes TCR recombination output in related and unrelated pairs, with minor effect from inherited differences. Related mother-child pairs always showed normalized repertoire overlap that was slightly higher than in unrelated mother-child pairs, though the difference was never significant. Persistent microchimeric T cell clones were not detected, at a sensitivity of around 99 clones per million clonotypes. To look for features that set related mother-child pairs apart from unrelated individuals, the researchers ran deep NGS to compare the TCR beta repertoires of mothers and children. Mothers averaged roughly 40 +/- 4 years of age and children averaged approximately 11 +/- 4 years. After adapter ligation was performed with NEBNext reagents, the libraries were sequenced on an Illumina HiSeq 2000 with 100+100 nt paired-end reads. To prevent cross-contamination, the mother and child libraries were prepared one month apart and sequenced in separate runs. Each donor had between about 500,000 and 2,100,000 distinct TCR beta clonotypes identified. Naive TCR beta clonotypes were estimated from low-frequency clonotypes matched to each donor's FACS-determined naive share, without sorting.

The sequencing sample was made of blood. The sequence is built from TRBV6-5 and TRBJ2-4; TRBD1 fits 12 bases in the junction. This clonotype was sampled from a woman between 40 and 50 years old in good health. CDR3 reads: CASSPGTGGRNIQYF. The nucleotide sequence is given as TGTGCCAGCAGTCCCGGGACAGGGGGCAGAAACATTCAGTACTTC.